The rows below give T cell receptor beta chains drawn from one sample of a study of control samples from healthy donors and cancer patients. Assay: immunoSEQ multiplex PCR; the TCRdb copy retains only in-frame clones and omits some. In the table there are under 300,000 clones, roughly four fifths of which are singletons. Specimen: PBMCs. These receptors all come from a woman aged 55 to 70 with lung cancer. Each CDR3 is given with its conserved first and last residue. A D gene is named only where the DNA matches it firmly.

v_gene	j_gene	d_gene	CDR3nt	CDR3aa
TRBV3-1/TRBV3-2	TRBJ1-1	-	TGTGCCAGCAGCCTACTTACAGGGAGCGCTGAAGCTTTCTTT	CASSLLTGSAEAFF
TRBV29-1	TRBJ2-7	-	TGCAGCGTTGGAGGGGGGCTTACTGGGACACCCTCCTACGAGCAGTACTTC	CSVGGGLTGTPSYEQYF
TRBV18	TRBJ2-5	-	TGTGCCAGCTCACCACTCGACAGTCAAGAGACCCAGTACTTC	CASSPLDSQETQYF
TRBV19	TRBJ1-5	TRBD1	TGTGCCAGTAGTCCCCGGACAGGGTTTAATCAGCCCCAGCATTTT	CASSPRTGFNQPQHF
TRBV5-1	TRBJ1-6	-	TGCGCCAGCAGCTTGGTGGGAGGGAGTTTGTATTCACCCCTCCACTTT	CASSLVGGSLYSPLHF
TRBV18	TRBJ1-2	-	TGTGCCAGCCAATACATGAACTATGGCTACACCTTC	CASQYMNYGYTF
TRBV19	TRBJ2-7	TRBD1	TGTGCCAGTAGTACGACGGACAGGGCTTCCGAGCAGTACTTC	CASSTTDRASEQYF
TRBV24-1	TRBJ1-2	-	TGTGCCACCAGTGATTTGCAGTCACTTCCAAACAATCCCAACGCTAACTATGGCTACACCTTC	CATSDLQSLPNNPNANYGYTF
TRBV7-2	TRBJ2-7	-	TGTGCCAGCAGCACCCGGGACCAGTACGAGCAGTACTTC	CASSTRDQYEQYF
TRBV7-3	TRBJ2-3	TRBD1	TGTGCCAGCAGCTTAGGGACAGGGTTGGGGGATACGCAGTATTTT	CASSLGTGLGDTQYF
TRBV7-9	TRBJ1-1	-	TGTGCCAGCACCCGACAGATGAACACTGAAGCTTTCTTT	CASTRQMNTEAFF
TRBV19	TRBJ2-2	-	TGTGCCAGTAGTGCTCCGCGTCAGAACACCGGGGAGCTGTTTTTT	CASSAPRQNTGELFF
TRBV5-1	TRBJ2-2	-	TGCGCCAGCAGCTTGGTCCTAGCGTCCGGGGAGCTGTTTTTT	CASSLVLASGELFF
TRBV7-7	TRBJ2-2	-	TGTGCCAGCAGCTTAAACGAGGGACTCAACACCGGGGAGCTGTTTTTT	CASSLNEGLNTGELFF
TRBV10-3	TRBJ1-4	-	TGTGCCATCAGTGCACAGGGAGGGTCTAATGAAAAACTGTTTTTT	CAISAQGGSNEKLFF
TRBV28	TRBJ1-5	-	TGTGCCAGCAGTTTTGGACGGACGATTTTAATCGGACCCCAGCATTTT	CASSFGRTILIGPQHF